These 7 T cell receptor beta chains originate from one sample sequenced in a study of human T cells and chemical hapten exposure. Time point specified: patch test 1, 2 weeks after DPC sensitization. Treatment meaning: therapeutic diphenylcyclopropenone sensitization with weekly scalp DPC. MiXCR, run by TCRdb on the RACE reads, gives a single entry per CDR3 protein. Of about 57,000 distinct CDR3 sequences detected, about 9.3% appear once; the ten largest clones hold 13%. This specimen was whole blood, taken in connection with sensitization to the hapten diphenylcyclopropenone (DPC). The origin of the receptors is a woman aged 40 to 55 with alopecia areata. Some clones in this sample may be carry-over from other donors' samples.

This clonotype has ten or more counts. This chain connects TRBV7-6 to TRBJ2-3, with 7 bases lining up with TRBD1. The junction had 9 bases not matched to a gene; V was cut back by 10 bases and J by 2 bases. CDR1 is SGHVS and CDR2 is FNYEAQ in the germline V gene. CDR3 length equals 14 residues. The CDR3 nucleotides are TGTGCCACGTCCGACAGGGATAACACAGATACGCAGTATTTT. It yields the protein CATSDRDNTDTQYF.

This clonotype was detected only a few times. The CDR3 loop is CASSLDRYSEAFF. The DNA of the CDR3 is TGTGCCAGCAGCTTAGATCGGTACTCTGAAGCTTTCTTT. The rearrangement uses TRBV11-3 and TRBJ1-1; D gene uncertain. In germline, CDR1 is SGHNT, CDR2 YENEEA. The CDR3 covers 13 residues. V was clipped by 0 bases and J by 6 bases, with 8 bases between them.

This clonotype was seen at least ten times. This chain links TRBV30 with TRBJ2-3, with D hard to call. V lost 3 bases, J lost 8 bases, and 9 bases lay in between. The germline CDR1 and CDR2 sequences are GTSNPN and SVGIG (reference sequence). The CDR3 sequence is 11 residues long. The CDR3 DNA reads TGTGCCTGGAGCCCGCCAGGTACGCAGTATTTT. Its translation is CAWSPPGTQYF.

This clonotype was detected ten times or more. J is TRBJ1-2 and V is TRBV6-5; no definite D call. Germline V gives CDR1 MNHEY, CDR2 SVGAGI. The germline V and J ends were trimmed by 2 bases and 6 bases, with 10 bases remaining between them. The CDR3 covers 13 residues. CDR3 protein: CASSYMWRDGYTF. DNA of the CDR3: TGTGCCAGCAGTTACATGTGGCGTGATGGCTACACCTTC.

The gene calls are TRBV11-2 and TRBJ2-3, with TRBD1 as a possible D gene (6 bases). The CDR3 has 16 residues. V was trimmed by 3 bases and J by 2 bases, leaving 15 bases between them. CDR1 and CDR2 (germline): SGHAT, FQNNGV. DNA of the CDR3: TGTGCCAGCAGCTTTAATGGGGGCCCAATCACAGATACGCAGTATTTT. Translated, it gives CASSFNGGPITDTQYF.

The chain recombines TRBV9 with TRBJ2-7; tentative D call: TRBD2 (7 bases). This CDR3 comprises 16 residues. Trimming left V 0 bases short and J 6 bases short, with 19 bases between. The germline gives CDR1 SGDLS, CDR2 YYNGEE. CDR3 DNA sequence: TGTGCCAGCAGCGTAGCCCCCGGCGGGGGCTACGCCGAGCAGTACTTC. Its protein is CASSVAPGGGYAEQYF.

This clonotype was counted many times. V is TRBV6-2 or TRBV6-3 and J is TRBJ2-7, with 7 positions matching TRBD1. CDR1 is MNHEY and CDR2 is SVGEGT in the germline V gene. The CDR3 totals 16 residues. V shed 6 bases and J 3 bases; nucleotides not matched to a gene: 14. This CDR3 is CASRRDRTSTHYEQYF. The CDR3 DNA reads TGTGCCAGCAGACGGGACAGAACCTCAACTCACTACGAGCAGTACTTC.